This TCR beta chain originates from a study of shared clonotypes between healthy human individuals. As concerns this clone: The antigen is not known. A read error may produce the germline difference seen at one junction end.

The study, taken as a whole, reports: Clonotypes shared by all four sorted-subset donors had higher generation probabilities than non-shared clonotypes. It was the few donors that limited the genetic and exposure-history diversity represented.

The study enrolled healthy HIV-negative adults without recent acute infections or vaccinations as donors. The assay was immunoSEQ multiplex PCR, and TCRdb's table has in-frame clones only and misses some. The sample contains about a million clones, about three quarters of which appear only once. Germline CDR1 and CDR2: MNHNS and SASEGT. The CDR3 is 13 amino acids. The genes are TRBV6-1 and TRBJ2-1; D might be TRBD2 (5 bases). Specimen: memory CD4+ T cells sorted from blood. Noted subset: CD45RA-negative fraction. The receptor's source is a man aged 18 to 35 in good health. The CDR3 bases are TGTGCCATCAGTGGAGGACTCGACAATGAGCAGTTCTTC. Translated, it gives CAISGGLDNEQFF.